These T cell receptor beta chains were read from a single sample in a study of T cells in Graves' hyperthyroidism and ophthalmopathy. TCRdb re-called the multiplex PCR reads through MiXCR, storing one row per CDR3 protein. The sample comprises about 320,000 distinct CDR3 sequences, around 16% of which are singletons, and 33% rests with the top ten. Input material: blood. Receptors were obtained from a man aged 25-45 years with Graves' hyperthyroidism. Both conserved end residues are part of each CDR3. A D gene is named only where the DNA matches it firmly. Clone size is shown for a subset of rows, as once, few, many or a class of expanded clone.

V: TRBV15
J: TRBJ2-7
D: TRBD2
size: NA
CDR3: CATSRPSETSGRVDSYEQYF
DNA: TGTGCCACCAGCAGACCGTCCGAGACTAGCGGGAGGGTAGACTCCTACGAGCAGTACTTC

V: TRBV6-2/TRBV6-3
J: TRBJ2-7
D: NA
size: many
CDR3: CASSYPLLTGPPAYEQYF
DNA: TGTGCCAGCAGTTACCCCCTCCTAACTGGACCGCCTGCCTACGAGCAGTACTTC

V: TRBV20-1
J: TRBJ2-7
D: NA
size: many
CDR3: CSATGGTETYEQYF
DNA: TGCAGTGCTACCGGCGGGACAGAGACCTACGAGCAGTACTTC

V: TRBV6-1
J: TRBJ2-3
D: NA
size: few
CDR3: CASSDNVGASTDTQYF
DNA: TGTGCCAGCAGCGACAACGTTGGGGCGTCGACAGATACGCAGTATTTT

V: TRBV18
J: TRBJ1-1
D: NA
size: many
CDR3: CASSIEIPYSEAFF
DNA: TGTGCCAGCTCAATAGAGATCCCATACTCCGAAGCTTTCTTT

V: TRBV5-1
J: TRBJ2-1
D: NA
size: NA
CDR3: CASSLALTTDGYNEQFF
DNA: TGCGCCAGCAGCTTGGCCCTCACCACGGACGGTTACAATGAGCAGTTCTTC

V: TRBV7-3
J: TRBJ1-1
D: TRBD1
size: many
CDR3: CASSPQGADTEAFF
DNA: TGTGCCAGCAGCCCTCAGGGGGCAGACACTGAAGCTTTCTTT

V: TRBV4-1
J: TRBJ1-1
D: NA
size: many
CDR3: CASSRLGFEAFF
DNA: TGCGCCAGCAGCCGACTAGGATTTGAAGCTTTCTTT

V: TRBV12-3/TRBV12-4
J: TRBJ1-5
D: TRBD1
size: NA
CDR3: CASSLVGVGQVFRNQPQHF
DNA: TGTGCCAGCAGTTTGGTGGGTGTGGGACAGGTCTTCCGCAATCAGCCCCAGCATTTT

V: TRBV3-1
J: TRBJ2-7
D: NA
size: many
CDR3: CASSQGLPAREQYF
DNA: TGTGCCAGCAGCCAAGGACTACCCGCCCGCGAGCAGTACTTC

V: TRBV11-2
J: TRBJ2-3
D: NA
size: few
CDR3: CATSLGDTATQYF
DNA: TGTGCCACTAGCCTTGGGGACACAGCTACGCAGTATTTT

V: TRBV6-1
J: TRBJ2-3
D: NA
size: few
CDR3: CASSVPGGDTQYF
DNA: TGTGCCAGCAGTGTCCCTGGGGGGGATACGCAGTATTTT

V: TRBV27
J: TRBJ2-2
D: NA
size: NA
CDR3: CASSLFGSTGELFF
DNA: TGTGCCAGCAGTTTATTTGGCTCCACGGGGGAGCTGTTTTTT

V: TRBV4-2
J: TRBJ2-1
D: NA
size: NA
CDR3: CASSRMQTVNEQFF
DNA: TGTGCCAGCAGCCGGATGCAGACGGTGAATGAGCAGTTCTTC

V: TRBV20-1
J: TRBJ2-7
D: NA
size: NA
CDR3: CSASRGGVGINEQYF
DNA: TGCAGTGCTAGTAGAGGGGGGGTGGGTATCAACGAGCAGTACTTC

V: TRBV18
J: TRBJ2-5
D: NA
size: NA
CDR3: CASSPHPRNPLYF
DNA: TGTGCCAGCTCACCCCACCCCCGGAATCCCTTATACTTC

V: TRBV6-1
J: TRBJ1-5
D: NA
size: NA
CDR3: CASRTQGFVGQPQHF
DNA: TGTGCCAGCAGGACACAGGGATTCGTGGGTCAGCCCCAGCATTTT

V: TRBV5-1
J: TRBJ2-1
D: NA
size: many
CDR3: CASSLPGDEQFF
DNA: TGCGCCAGCAGCTTGCCGGGGGATGAGCAGTTCTTC

V: TRBV6-1
J: TRBJ1-3
D: NA
size: many
CDR3: CASSDPGPPGNTIYF
DNA: TGTGCCAGCAGTGATCCAGGGCCTCCTGGAAACACCATATATTTT

V: TRBV27
J: TRBJ2-5
D: NA
size: many
CDR3: CASRGGAEETQYF
DNA: TGTGCCAGCAGGGGCGGAGCGGAAGAGACCCAGTACTTC

V: TRBV6-1
J: TRBJ2-1
D: TRBD2
size: few
CDR3: CASGWGGVAGGRDEQFF
DNA: TGTGCCAGCGGGTGGGGGGGGGTAGCGGGAGGGAGGGATGAGCAGTTCTTC

V: TRBV3-1
J: TRBJ1-1
D: TRBD1
size: medium-sized
CDR3: CASSQESADRVGEAFF
DNA: TGTGCCAGCAGCCAAGAAAGCGCGGACAGGGTCGGTGAAGCTTTCTTT

V: TRBV12-3/TRBV12-4
J: TRBJ2-2
D: TRBD2
size: NA
CDR3: CASTQREPSRTGTGELFF
DNA: TGTGCCAGCACCCAGCGGGAACCGTCGCGAACGGGCACCGGGGAGCTGTTTTTT

V: TRBV28
J: TRBJ2-5
D: TRBD2
size: many
CDR3: CATTGGGGWTQYF
DNA: TGTGCCACCACGGGGGGGGGAGGTTGGACCCAGTACTTC

V: TRBV7-3
J: TRBJ2-1
D: NA
size: many
CDR3: CASSLTGGIGNEQFF
DNA: TGTGCCAGCAGCTTAACAGGCGGGATTGGCAATGAGCAGTTCTTC

V: TRBV29-1
J: TRBJ2-1
D: TRBD2
size: many
CDR3: CSVEDRTSGSSYNEQFF
DNA: TGCAGCGTTGAAGATCGGACTAGCGGGAGCTCCTACAATGAGCAGTTCTTC

V: TRBV7-9
J: TRBJ1-4
D: NA
size: NA
CDR3: CASSFYIGQGDATNEKLFF
DNA: TGTGCCAGCAGCTTTTATATAGGGCAGGGAGATGCAACTAATGAAAAACTGTTTTTT

V: TRBV2
J: TRBJ1-5
D: NA
size: many
CDR3: CASSEGSSNQPQHF
DNA: TGTGCCAGCAGTGAAGGATCTAGCAATCAGCCCCAGCATTTT

V: TRBV28
J: TRBJ1-5
D: NA
size: NA
CDR3: CASSFQGVSNQPQHF
DNA: TGTGCCAGCAGTTTCCAGGGCGTTAGCAATCAGCCCCAGCATTTT

V: TRBV6-1
J: TRBJ1-2
D: NA
size: many
CDR3: CASKMGQGIYGYTF
DNA: TGTGCCAGCAAGATGGGACAAGGGATCTATGGCTACACCTTC

V: TRBV12-3/TRBV12-4
J: TRBJ1-4
D: NA
size: many
CDR3: CASSPSPFRASEKLFF
DNA: TGTGCCAGCAGCCCCTCCCCGTTCAGGGCAAGTGAAAAACTGTTTTTT

V: TRBV6-9
J: TRBJ2-1
D: TRBD1
size: NA
CDR3: CASSYGQGGNEQFF
DNA: TGTGCCAGCAGTTATGGACAGGGAGGAAATGAGCAGTTCTTC

V: TRBV2
J: TRBJ2-5
D: NA
size: many
CDR3: CASKVDRSQETQYF
DNA: TGTGCCAGCAAGGTCGACAGGAGCCAAGAGACCCAGTACTTC

V: TRBV19
J: TRBJ2-5
D: NA
size: NA
CDR3: CASGGGWETQYF
DNA: TGTGCCAGCGGAGGGGGATGGGAGACCCAGTACTTC

V: TRBV5-1
J: TRBJ2-5
D: TRBD2
size: many
CDR3: CASSYGTIQETQYF
DNA: TGCGCCAGCAGCTATGGGACTATACAAGAGACCCAGTACTTC

V: TRBV5-6
J: TRBJ1-6
D: NA
size: few
CDR3: CASSSARNSPLHF
DNA: TGTGCCAGCAGCTCTGCTCGTAATTCACCCCTCCACTTT

V: TRBV18
J: TRBJ2-7
D: TRBD1
size: few
CDR3: CASSPTGIGTGPYEQYF
DNA: TGTGCCAGCTCACCGACAGGGATAGGGACAGGGCCCTACGAGCAGTACTTC

V: TRBV12-3/TRBV12-4
J: TRBJ1-2
D: NA
size: few
CDR3: CASKADSTYDYTF
DNA: TGTGCCAGCAAAGCCGACAGCACCTATGACTACACCTTC

V: TRBV20-1
J: TRBJ1-3
D: TRBD1
size: NA
CDR3: CSATDRLMAGNTIYF
DNA: TGCAGTGCTACGGACAGGCTAATGGCTGGAAACACCATATATTTT

V: TRBV24-1
J: TRBJ1-1
D: NA
size: few
CDR3: CATSGKGNTEAFF
DNA: TGTGCCACCAGTGGGAAGGGAAACACTGAAGCTTTCTTT

V: TRBV5-5
J: TRBJ2-7
D: NA
size: few
CDR3: CASSQGQLSSYEQYF
DNA: TGTGCCAGCAGCCAAGGACAGCTAAGCTCCTACGAGCAGTACTTC

V: TRBV10-2
J: TRBJ2-1
D: TRBD2
size: few
CDR3: CATALAGNEQFF
DNA: TGCGCCACCGCACTAGCGGGAAATGAGCAGTTCTTC

V: TRBV5-6
J: TRBJ2-7
D: TRBD2
size: few
CDR3: CASSLGTSYHEQYF
DNA: TGTGCCAGCAGCTTGGGGACTAGCTACCACGAGCAGTACTTC

V: TRBV5-1
J: TRBJ1-1
D: NA
size: few
CDR3: CASSLEGGWVTEAFF
DNA: TGCGCCAGCAGCTTGGAGGGAGGGTGGGTGACTGAAGCTTTCTTT

V: TRBV5-1
J: TRBJ2-5
D: TRBD1
size: NA
CDR3: CASSSGGAETQYF
DNA: TGCGCCAGCAGCTCAGGGGGCGCGGAGACCCAGTACTTC

V: TRBV29-1
J: TRBJ2-7
D: NA
size: many
CDR3: CSVLGFTYEQYF
DNA: TGCAGCGTTCTCGGGTTCACCTACGAGCAGTACTTC

V: TRBV5-6
J: TRBJ2-2
D: TRBD2
size: many
CDR3: CASSLGVAGSTGELFF
DNA: TGTGCCAGCAGCTTGGGAGTAGCGGGGTCCACCGGGGAGCTGTTTTTT

V: TRBV5-1
J: TRBJ1-1
D: NA
size: many
CDR3: CASSLEFNLGSNTEAFF
DNA: TGCGCCAGCAGCTTGGAGTTTAACCTGGGCTCGAACACTGAAGCTTTCTTT

V: TRBV25-1
J: TRBJ2-5
D: NA
size: few
CDR3: CASSELRAGSETQYF
DNA: TGTGCCAGCAGTGAATTACGGGCCGGGTCAGAGACCCAGTACTTC

V: TRBV28
J: TRBJ1-6
D: TRBD1
size: many
CDR3: CASSLPTGAPRDSPLHF
DNA: TGTGCCAGCAGTCTCCCGACAGGGGCCCCAAGGGATTCACCCCTCCACTTT